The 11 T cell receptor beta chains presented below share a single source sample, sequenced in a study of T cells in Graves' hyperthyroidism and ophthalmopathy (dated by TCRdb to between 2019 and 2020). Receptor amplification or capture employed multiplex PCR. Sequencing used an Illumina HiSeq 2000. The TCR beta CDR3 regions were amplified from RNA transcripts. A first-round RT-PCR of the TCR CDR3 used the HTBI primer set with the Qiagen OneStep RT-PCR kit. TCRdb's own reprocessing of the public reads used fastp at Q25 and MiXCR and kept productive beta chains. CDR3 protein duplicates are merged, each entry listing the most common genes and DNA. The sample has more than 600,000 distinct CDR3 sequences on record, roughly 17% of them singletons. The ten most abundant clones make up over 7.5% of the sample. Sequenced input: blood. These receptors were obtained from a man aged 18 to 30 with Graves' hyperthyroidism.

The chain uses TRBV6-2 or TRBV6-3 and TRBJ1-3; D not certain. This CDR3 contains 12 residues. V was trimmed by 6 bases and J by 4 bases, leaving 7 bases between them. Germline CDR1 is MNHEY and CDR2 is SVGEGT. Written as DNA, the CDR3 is TGTGCCAGCAGCCACCGGGGAAACACCATATATTTT. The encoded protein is CASSHRGNTIYF.

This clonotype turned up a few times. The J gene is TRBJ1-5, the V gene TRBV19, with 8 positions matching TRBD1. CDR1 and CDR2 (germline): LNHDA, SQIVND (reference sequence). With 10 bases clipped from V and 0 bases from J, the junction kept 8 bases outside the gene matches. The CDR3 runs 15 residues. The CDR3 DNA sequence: TGTGCCACCCTAGGGACAGGCTATAGCAATCAGCCCCAGCATTTT. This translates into CATLGTGYSNQPQHF.

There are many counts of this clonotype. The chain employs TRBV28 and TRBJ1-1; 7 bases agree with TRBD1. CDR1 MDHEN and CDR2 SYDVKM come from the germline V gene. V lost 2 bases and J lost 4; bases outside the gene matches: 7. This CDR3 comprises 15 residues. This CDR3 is CASSLAGGWRTEAFF. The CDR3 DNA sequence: TGTGCCAGCAGTTTAGCAGGGGGTTGGCGCACTGAAGCTTTCTTT.

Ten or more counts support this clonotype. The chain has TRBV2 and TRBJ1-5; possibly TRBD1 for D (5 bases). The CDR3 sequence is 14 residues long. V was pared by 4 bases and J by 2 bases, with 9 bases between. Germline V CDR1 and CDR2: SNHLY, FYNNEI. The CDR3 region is CASSAQGGNQPQHF. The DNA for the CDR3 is TGTGCCAGCAGTGCCCAGGGCGGCAATCAGCCCCAGCATTTT.

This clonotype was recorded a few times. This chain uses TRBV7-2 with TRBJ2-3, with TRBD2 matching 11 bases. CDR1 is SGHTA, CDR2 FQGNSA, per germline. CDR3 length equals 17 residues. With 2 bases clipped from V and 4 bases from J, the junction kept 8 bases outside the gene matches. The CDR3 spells CASSLNLAGGGADTQYF. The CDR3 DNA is TGTGCCAGCAGCTTAAACCTAGCGGGAGGTGGGGCAGATACGCAGTATTTT.

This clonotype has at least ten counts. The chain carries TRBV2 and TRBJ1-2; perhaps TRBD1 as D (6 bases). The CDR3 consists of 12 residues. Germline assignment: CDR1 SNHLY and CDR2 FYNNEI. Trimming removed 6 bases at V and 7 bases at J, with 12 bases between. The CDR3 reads CASREQGLGYTF. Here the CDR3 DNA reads TGTGCCAGCAGAGAACAGGGACTTGGCTACACCTTC.

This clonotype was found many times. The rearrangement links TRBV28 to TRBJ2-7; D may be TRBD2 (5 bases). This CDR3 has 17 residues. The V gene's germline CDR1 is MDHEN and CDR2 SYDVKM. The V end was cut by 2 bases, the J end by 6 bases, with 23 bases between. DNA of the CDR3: TGTGCCAGCAGTTTAACCCCCCGAGGGCTCTGGGAGACCGAGCAGTACTTC. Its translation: CASSLTPRGLWETEQYF.

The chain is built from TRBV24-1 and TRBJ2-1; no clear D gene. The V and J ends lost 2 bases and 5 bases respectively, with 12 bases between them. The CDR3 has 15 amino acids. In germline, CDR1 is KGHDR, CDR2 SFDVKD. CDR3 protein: CATSDWSERHNEQFF. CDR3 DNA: TGTGCCACCAGTGATTGGTCCGAAAGACACAATGAGCAGTTCTTC.

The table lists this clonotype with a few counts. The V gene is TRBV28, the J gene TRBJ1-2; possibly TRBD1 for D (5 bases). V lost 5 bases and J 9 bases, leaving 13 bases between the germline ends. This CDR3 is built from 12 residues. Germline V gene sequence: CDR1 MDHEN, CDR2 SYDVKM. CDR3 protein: CASSDSFRSYTF. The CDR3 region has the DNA TGTGCCAGCAGTGACAGTTTTCGGAGCTACACCTTC.

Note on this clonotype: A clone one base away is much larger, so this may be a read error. CDR3: CAGGSGTGGRQPQHF. The CDR3, as DNA: TGTGCCGGCGGCTCCGGGACAGGGGGACGGCAGCCCCAGCATTTT. This rearrangement joins TRBV28 to TRBJ1-5; 11 bases align to TRBD1. This CDR3 is built from 15 residues. Germline V CDR1 and CDR2: MDHEN, SYDVKM. The V and J ends lost 11 bases and 7 bases, in that order; junction bases with no gene match: 13.

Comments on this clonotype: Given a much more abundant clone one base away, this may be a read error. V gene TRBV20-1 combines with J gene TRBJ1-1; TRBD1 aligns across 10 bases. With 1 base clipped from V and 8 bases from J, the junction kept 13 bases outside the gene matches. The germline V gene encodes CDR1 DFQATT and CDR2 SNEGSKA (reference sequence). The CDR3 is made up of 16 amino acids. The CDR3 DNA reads TGCAGTGCTAGAGTTGTGGGACAGGGGACTCTGGGCGAAGCTTTCTTT. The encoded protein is CSARVVGQGTLGEAFF.